Shown below are 9 T cell receptor beta chains from a single sample sequenced in a study of vaccination effects on CD4 cells after COVID-19. Antigen-specific CD4+ T cells were expanded (with viral peptide pools) by the ViraFEST assay ahead of sequencing. The culture ran for approximately nine days before CD4+ T cells were isolated. Previously uninfected by SARS-CoV-2, the vaccine recipients also showed negative nucleocapsid antibodies. These receptors are not linked to any known antigen. Sequenced by immunoSEQ multiplex PCR; TCRdb stores in-frame clones only, minus some. The sample shows 37,000 or so clones, about 66% of them seen only once. The sample here was CD4+ T cells from PBMCs cultured with HCoV-OC43 spike peptides, taken before COVID-19 vaccination. Subset given: HCoV-OC43 spike overlapping peptide pool stimulation. The origin of the receptors is a human donor who received a COVID-19 vaccine.

The genes are TRBV6-5 and TRBJ2-7, with 12 nucleotides matching TRBD2. The CDR3 has 16 residues. Germline assignment: CDR1 MNHEY and CDR2 SVGAGI. Germline trimming cut 0 bases from V and 3 bases from J; bases unmatched to any gene: 3. The CDR3 region has the DNA TGTGCCAGCAGTTACTCCTTACTAGCGGGAGGCTACGAGCAGTACTTC. Encoded protein: CASSYSLLAGGYEQYF.

The chain combines TRBV5-4 with TRBJ2-5, with 12 bases aligning to TRBD2. The CDR3 runs to 17 residues. Per the germline V gene, CDR1 is SGHNT and CDR2 is YYREEE (reference sequence). With V trimmed by 6 bases and J by 1 base, 10 bases remained unmatched. The CDR3 sequence: CASNVFLAGGLQETQYF. In nucleotides, the CDR3 is TGTGCCAGCAACGTATTCCTAGCGGGGGGGCTCCAAGAGACCCAGTACTTC.

This clone appeared a few times. The V gene is TRBV2, the J gene TRBJ1-4, with TRBD1 identical over 7 bases. With 5 bases clipped from V and 3 bases from J, the junction kept 3 bases outside the gene matches. The CDR3 spans 14 residues. Germline V lookup: CDR1 SNHLY, CDR2 FYNNEI. CDR3 nucleotide sequence: TGTGCCAGCAGTACCAGGGGGTCTAATGAAAAACTGTTTTTT. As protein: CASSTRGSNEKLFF.

The J gene is TRBJ1-1, the V gene TRBV30; unclear D gene. The ends were cut back, 6 bases at V and 1 base at J, with 12 bases in the middle. In germline, CDR1 is GTSNPN, CDR2 SVGIG (reference sequence). The CDR3 runs to 13 residues. CDR3 sequence (DNA): TGTGCCTGTAGTCCCCAGGCGAACACTGAAGCTTTCTTT. As protein: CACSPQANTEAFF.

This clone appeared a single time. The V and J genes are TRBV27 and TRBJ1-5; D perhaps matches TRBD1 (5 bases). The CDR3 consists of 15 residues. Trimming pared 2 bases from V and 0 bases from J, leaving 8 bases between. Germline CDR1 MNHEY, CDR2 SMNVEV (reference sequence). CDR3 nucleotide sequence: TGTGCCAGCAGTTTAAACAGGATTAGCAATCAGCCCCAGCATTTT. Protein product: CASSLNRISNQPQHF.

This clone showed up just a few times. The chain combines TRBV29-1 with TRBJ1-1; possible D gene TRBD1, 5 bases. V lost 7 bases to trimming and J lost 0 bases, with 15 bases between them. The CDR3 consists of 14 residues. Germline CDR1 is SQVTM and CDR2 is ANQGSEA. CDR3 loop: CSAGQGSMNTEAFF. The CDR3, as DNA: TGCAGCGCGGGGCAGGGTTCTATGAACACTGAAGCTTTCTTT.

V and J are TRBV5-6 and TRBJ1-3; weak D call: TRBD1 (5 bases). The CDR3 is made up of 15 amino acids. Looked up from germline, CDR1 is SGHDT and CDR2 is YYEEEE. The germline V and J ends were trimmed by 0 bases and 3 bases, with 10 bases remaining between them. CDR3 coding DNA: TGTGCCAGCAGCTTGGGTCAGGGTTATGGAAACACCATATATTTT. The encoded protein is CASSLGQGYGNTIYF.

The table lists this clone with a few counts. The chain recombines TRBV9 with TRBJ1-1; D is unclear. V lost 4 bases to trimming and J lost 0 bases, with 7 bases between them. The germline CDR1 and CDR2 sequences are SGDLS and YYNGEE. The CDR3 loop spans 13 amino acids. CDR3 in DNA: TGTGCCAGCAGCACTCATATGAACACTGAAGCTTTCTTT. It codes for CASSTHMNTEAFF.

V usage is TRBV11-2 and J usage is TRBJ2-7; D is possibly TRBD1 (6 bases). CDR1 and CDR2 (germline): SGHAT, FQNNGV. The CDR3 loop spans 16 amino acids. Deletions cut 5 bases from V and 6 bases from J, with 23 bases between. CDR3 amino acids: CASSPIRGRGNIEQYF. DNA for the CDR3: TGTGCCAGCAGCCCTATCCGGGGCAGGGGAAATATCGAGCAGTACTTC.